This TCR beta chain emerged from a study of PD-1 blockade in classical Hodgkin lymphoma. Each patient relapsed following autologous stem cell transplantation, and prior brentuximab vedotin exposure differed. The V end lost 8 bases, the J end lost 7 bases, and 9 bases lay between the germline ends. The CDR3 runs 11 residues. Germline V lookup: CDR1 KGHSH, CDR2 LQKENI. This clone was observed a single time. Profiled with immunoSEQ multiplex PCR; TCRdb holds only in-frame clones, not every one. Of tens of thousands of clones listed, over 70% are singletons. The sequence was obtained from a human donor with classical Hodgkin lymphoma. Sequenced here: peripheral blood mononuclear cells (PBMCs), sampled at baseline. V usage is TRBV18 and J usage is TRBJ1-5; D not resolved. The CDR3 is CASRETQPQHF. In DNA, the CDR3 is TGTGCCAGCCGTGAGACCCAGCCCCAGCATTTT.